This T cell receptor beta chain was observed in a study of T cell responses to AZD1222 COVID-19 vaccine. The ends were cut back, 0 bases at V and 4 bases at J, with 19 bases in the middle. The germline CDR1 and CDR2 sequences are SGDLS and YYNGEE. The CDR3 contains 17 residues. Sequencing used immunoSEQ multiplex PCR; TCRdb keeps in-frame clones, though not all of them. The top ten hold 1.9% of the sample, which has around 160,000 clones, around 93% seen once. The clonotype was recovered from an adult in good health. V usage is TRBV9 and J usage is TRBJ1-1; D may be TRBD1 (6 bases). The sample consisted of peripheral blood, taken on day 0 of AZD1222 vaccination. CDR3 bases: TGTGCCAGCAGCGTAGACGGTCAGGGGTTGGGGAGCACTGAAGCTTTCTTT. Amino acid sequence: CASSVDGQGLGSTEAFF.